Presented here are 32 T cell receptor beta chains from one specimen sequenced in a study of cytotoxic CD8 clonotypes in ibrutinib-treated CLL (dated by TCRdb to about 2021). Library preparation used the immunoSEQ multiplex PCR assay. The table was pulled from immuneACCESS by TCRdb, which kept in-frame rearrangements only. Such tables lose some clones; where checked, under half of the loss comes from unresolved V genes, and the rest has no known cause. Across this sample there are around 310,000 clones, with roughly 79% seen only once. The ten top clones hold 6.5% to 8.5% of the sample. Source: PBMCs, taken before ibrutinib treatment. The origin of the receptors is a human donor with chronic lymphocytic leukemia.

CDR3 nucleotides: TGTGCCAGCAGCCCCATACTAGCGCCCCTTGGAGACAATGAGCAGTTCTTC. This gives the protein CASSPILAPLGDNEQFF. The V and J genes are TRBV7-6 and TRBJ2-1; 7 nucleotides match TRBD2. The junction had 15 bases not matched to a gene; V was cut back by 5 bases and J by 5 bases. CDR1 SGHVS and CDR2 FNYEAQ come from the germline V gene. CDR3 length: 17 residues.

The chain uses TRBV7-2 and TRBJ2-7; D may be TRBD2 (5 bases). Germline-derived CDR1 and CDR2 are SGHTA and FQGNSA. The V end lost 1 base, the J end lost 5 bases, and 12 bases lay between the germline ends. The CDR3 is made up of 14 amino acids. The CDR3 region is CASSLEPSLHEQYF. The CDR3 DNA reads as TGTGCCAGCAGCTTAGAGCCTAGCTTGCACGAGCAGTACTTC.

The table lists this clone with a count of one. The rearrangement links TRBV30 to TRBJ1-5; 7 bases agree with TRBD1. CDR3 size: 14 residues. The germline CDR1 and CDR2 sequences are GTSNPN and SVGIG (reference sequence). J was trimmed by 3 bases and V by 3 bases; bases with no gene match: 5. CDR3 residues: CAWSATGVNQPQHF. The CDR3, as DNA: TGTGCCTGGAGCGCAACAGGGGTCAATCAGCCCCAGCATTTT.

In its sample, this clone was seen once. The chain links TRBV27 to TRBJ2-5; D gene ambiguous. This CDR3 is built from 13 residues. The germline CDR1 and CDR2 sequences are MNHEY and SMNVEV (reference sequence). Trimming took 3 bases from V and 3 from J, leaving 8 bases between them. The CDR3 bases are TGTGCCAGCAGTTTCCACCCTGAAGAGACCCAGTACTTC. Encoded protein: CASSFHPEETQYF.

This chain connects TRBV19 to TRBJ1-2; the D gene is possibly TRBD1 (5 bases). This CDR3 region has 14 residues. Germline V CDR1 and CDR2: LNHDA, SQIVND (reference sequence). V was cut by 9 bases and J by 4 bases, with 18 bases left in between. Here the CDR3 reads CASRVGPAVYGYTF. CDR3 sequence (DNA): TGTGCCAGCAGAGTGGGGCCGGCGGTCTATGGCTACACCTTC.

This clone is a singleton in its sample. This rearrangement joins TRBV6-5 to TRBJ2-7; TRBD2 aligns across 11 bases. This CDR3 comprises 15 residues. CDR1 is MNHEY, CDR2 SVGAGI, per germline. The J segment lost 13 bases and the V segment lost 5 bases, leaving 16 bases of the junction unmatched. This chain's CDR3 is CASSKAGLAGPRDYF. The CDR3 DNA follows: TGTGCCAGCAGTAAGGCAGGACTAGCGGGCCCCCGGGATTACTTC.

V is TRBV27 and J is TRBJ2-3; D ambiguous. Deletions cut 3 bases from V and 6 bases from J, with 7 bases between. Germline-derived CDR1 and CDR2 are MNHEY and SMNVEV (reference sequence). This CDR3 has 12 residues. The CDR3 loop is CASSLGKDTQYF. CDR3 DNA: TGTGCCAGCAGTTTGGGGAAGGATACGCAGTATTTT.

This clone was counted once. The CDR3, as DNA: TGTGCCAGCAGCCGAGCCCCGGCATCGGGGAACTATGGCTACACCTTC. It codes for CASSRAPASGNYGYTF. V gene TRBV7-9 combines with J gene TRBJ1-2; D unclear. Germline CDR1 and CDR2: SEHNR and FQNEAQ (reference sequence). With 5 bases removed from V and 2 bases from J, the gap between germline ends came to 18 bases. The CDR3 has 16 amino acids.

The chain combines TRBV19 with TRBJ2-2; D possibly corresponds to TRBD1 (7 bases). Trimming pared 5 bases from V and 7 bases from J, leaving 11 bases between. Germline V lookup: CDR1 LNHDA, CDR2 SQIVND (reference sequence). The CDR3 runs to 13 residues. The CDR3 DNA is TGTGCCAGTAGTCAGGGGGGCATCGGGGAGCTGTTTTTT. It codes for CASSQGGIGELFF. Drawing the rest from reference TRBV19 and TRBJ2-2, the complete variable domain is DGGITQSPKYLFRKEGQNVTLSCEQNLNHDAMYWYRQDPGQGLRLIYYSQIVNDFQKGDIAEGYSVSREKKESFPLTVTSAQKNPTAFYLCASSQGGIGELFFGEGSRLTVL.

The chain uses TRBV19 and TRBJ2-1, with TRBD2 identical over 16 bases. This CDR3 is built from 18 residues. Per the germline V gene, CDR1 is LNHDA and CDR2 is SQIVND (reference sequence). V shed 7 bases and J 8 bases; nucleotides not matched to a gene: 14. CDR3 region: CASTSRPGTSGRAYEQFF. Written as DNA, the CDR3 is TGTGCCAGTACCTCACGTCCCGGGACTAGCGGGAGGGCCTATGAGCAGTTCTTC.

The chain combines TRBV2 with TRBJ2-1; no clear D gene. V was pared by 6 bases and J by 2 bases, with 2 bases between. This CDR3 has 11 residues. Germline lookup yields CDR1 SNHLY and CDR2 FYNNEI. The CDR3 DNA reads TGTGCCAGCAGCGCCTACAATGAGCAGTTCTTC. Its translation is CASSAYNEQFF.

This clone was seen more than once but under ten times. The CDR3 reads CASSLEVGHYEQYF. The CDR3 DNA reads TGCGCCAGCAGCTTGGAGGTAGGCCACTACGAGCAGTACTTC. V gene TRBV5-1 combines with J gene TRBJ2-7; D is unclear. With 0 bases removed from V and 3 bases from J, the gap between germline ends came to 10 bases. Looked up from germline, CDR1 is SGHRS and CDR2 is YFSETQ. The CDR3 is 14 residues long. The full variable domain, with the rest looked up from reference TRBV5-1 and TRBJ2-7, is KAGVTQTPRYLIKTRGQQVTLSCSPISGHRSVSWYQQTPGQGLQFLFEYFSETQRNKGNFPGRFSGRQFSNSRSEMNVSTLELGDSALYLCASSLEVGHYEQYFGPGTRLTVT.

The rearrangement joins TRBV30 to TRBJ1-3; 8 bases match TRBD1. Germline-derived CDR1 and CDR2 are GTSNPN and SVGIG (reference sequence). This CDR3 has 16 residues. V lost 2 bases and J lost 0; bases outside the gene matches: 6. CDR3 protein: CAWSPYDRGSGNTIYF. The CDR3 DNA sequence: TGTGCCTGGAGTCCTTACGACAGGGGCTCTGGAAACACCATATATTTT.

The sample holds a few counts of this clone. The CDR3 bases are TGTGCCAGCAGACCAGACAGGGCGGCCTACGAGCAGTACTTC. Translated: CASRPDRAAYEQYF. The rearrangement joins TRBV7-2 to TRBJ2-7; 7 bases match TRBD1. Trimming cost V 6 bases and J 2 bases; bases outside gene matches: 7. Looked up from germline, CDR1 is SGHTA and CDR2 is FQGNSA. The CDR3 has 14 residues.

This clone was seen a few times. The gene calls are TRBV11-2 and TRBJ2-1; 11 bases map to TRBD2. This CDR3 spans 17 amino acids. CDR1 and CDR2 from the germline V gene are SGHAT and FQNNGV. The ends lost 6 bases at V and 7 bases at J; junction bases unmatched: 14. This CDR3 reads CASRRLLAGVVGNEQFF. The DNA for the CDR3 is TGTGCCAGCAGACGCCTACTAGCGGGAGTCGTGGGGAATGAGCAGTTCTTC.

V and J are TRBV19 and TRBJ1-5; possible D gene TRBD1, 5 bases. The CDR3 has 16 amino acids. V was trimmed by 4 bases and J by 5 bases, leaving 18 bases between them. CDR1 is LNHDA, CDR2 SQIVND, per germline (reference sequence). CDR3 sequence: CASSTTEPTTYQPQHF. The CDR3 DNA is TGTGCCAGTAGTACGACAGAACCAACGACATATCAGCCCCAGCATTTT.

This chain connects TRBV29-1 to TRBJ1-2, with TRBD1 matching over 7 bases. CDR3 size: 12 residues. Germline values: CDR1 SQVTM, CDR2 ANQGSEA. Germline trimming cut 6 bases from V and 4 bases from J; bases unmatched to any gene: 5. CDR3 in DNA: TGCAGCGTGACAGGGAGAGGCTATGGCTACACCTTC. Amino acid sequence: CSVTGRGYGYTF.

This chain uses TRBV15 with TRBJ2-7; the D gene could be TRBD1 or TRBD2 (5 bases each). This CDR3 comprises 17 residues. V was clipped by 3 bases and J by 4 bases, with 22 bases between them. Germline assignment: CDR1 LNHNV and CDR2 YYDKDF (reference sequence). The CDR3 spells CATSSLVAGSGAYEQYF. CDR3 nucleotides: TGTGCCACCAGCAGCTTAGTCGCAGGGAGTGGGGCTTACGAGCAGTACTTC.

This clone has more than one count but fewer than ten. The chain joins TRBV28 to TRBJ1-4, with 7 bases lining up with TRBD1. J was trimmed by 8 bases and V by 6 bases; bases with no gene match: 9. Germline V CDR1 and CDR2: MDHEN, SYDVKM. The CDR3 spans 14 residues. The CDR3 region is CASSPQGVREKLFF. CDR3 nucleotide sequence: TGTGCCAGCAGCCCGCAGGGGGTAAGGGAAAAACTGTTTTTT.

The chain employs TRBV4-3 and TRBJ1-1, with TRBD1 matching 7 bases. V was pared by 3 bases and J by 3 bases, with 7 bases of the junction left unmatched. The CDR3 totals 15 residues. The V gene's germline CDR1 is LGHNA and CDR2 YSLEER. The CDR3: CASSQGDRVDTEAFF. CDR3 nucleotides: TGCGCCAGCAGCCAGGGAGACAGGGTTGACACTGAAGCTTTCTTT.

The V gene is TRBV7-9, the J gene TRBJ2-1, with 14 nucleotides matching TRBD2. The V and J ends lost 4 bases and 4 bases, in that order; junction bases with no gene match: 3. The CDR3 runs 16 residues. Germline lookup yields CDR1 SEHNR and CDR2 FQNEAQ (reference sequence). The CDR3, as DNA: TGTGCCAGCAGCTCGGGACTAGCGGGGGATTACAATGAGCAGTTCTTC. Translated, it gives CASSSGLAGDYNEQFF.

V usage is TRBV18 and J usage is TRBJ2-3, with 13 bases identical to TRBD2. CDR1 and CDR2 (germline): KGHSH, LQKENI. The CDR3 spans 18 residues. Losses at the gene ends were 3 bases for V and 5 bases for J; bases not matched to a gene: 11. The CDR3 DNA reads TGTGCCAGCTCACCTGCTTCAGGACTAGCGGGAGCCAAAGATACGCAGTATTTT. Translating gives CASSPASGLAGAKDTQYF.

This chain joins TRBV25-1 and TRBJ1-5; no firm D call. The CDR3 is made up of 12 amino acids. Germline loops: CDR1 MGHDK, CDR2 SYGVNS. Trimming removed 6 bases at V and 2 bases at J, with 5 bases between. As DNA, the CDR3 is TGTGCCAGCAGCTTGGGCAATCAGCCCCAGCATTTT. Translated, it gives CASSLGNQPQHF.

The chain couples TRBV6-5 to TRBJ1-1; possibly TRBD1 for D (5 bases). Germline V gene lookup returns CDR1 MNHEY and CDR2 SVGAGI. This CDR3 comprises 14 residues. V lost 4 bases, J lost 3 bases, and 12 bases lay in between. The CDR3 spells CASSFRQTDTEAFF. Here the CDR3 DNA reads TGTGCCAGCAGTTTCCGACAGACAGACACTGAAGCTTTCTTT.

The rearrangement joins TRBV15 to TRBJ1-2; TRBD1 aligns across 8 bases. The CDR3 is 17 residues long. The germline gives CDR1 LNHNV, CDR2 YYDKDF (reference sequence). J was trimmed by 4 bases and V by 0 bases; bases with no gene match: 10. The CDR3 protein is CATSRDRTGMASYGYTF. The CDR3 DNA reads TGTGCCACCAGCAGAGACCGGACAGGGATGGCTAGCTATGGCTACACCTTC. The full variable domain, its missing parts supplied by reference TRBV15 and TRBJ1-2, is DAMVIQNPRYQVTQFGKPVTLSCSQTLNHNVMYWYQQKSSQAPKLLFHYYDKDFNNEADTPDNFQSRRPNTSFCFLDIRSPGLGDTAMYLCATSRDRTGMASYGYTFGSGTRLTVV.

This clone has a single count. The chain uses TRBV5-1 and TRBJ2-1; 10 bases match TRBD2. Trimming at V came to 7 bases and at J to 5 bases, leaving 6 bases not matched to a gene. The CDR3 sequence is 14 residues long. Germline CDR1 reads SGHRS; CDR2 reads YFSETQ. The CDR3 loop reads CASWALAGDNEQFF. The CDR3 coding sequence is TGCGCCAGCTGGGCTCTAGCGGGAGACAATGAGCAGTTCTTC.

The V and J genes are TRBV4-3 and TRBJ2-1; the D gene is possibly TRBD2 (6 bases). Trimming took off 3 bases at V and 8 bases at J, with 17 bases between the two ends. CDR1 and CDR2 (germline): LGHNA, YSLEER. The CDR3 loop spans 15 amino acids. This CDR3 reads CASSQGPIPGDEQFF. The DNA of the CDR3 is TGCGCCAGCAGCCAGGGACCCATCCCGGGAGATGAGCAGTTCTTC.

The V gene is TRBV11-2, the J gene TRBJ2-7; D is unclear. The CDR3 is 15 residues long. V lost 5 bases and J lost 4, with 18 bases in between. Germline V gives CDR1 SGHAT, CDR2 FQNNGV. CDR3 in DNA: TGTGCCAGCAGCCCCCGTCCTTGGCCGCTTTACGAGCAGTACTTC. Protein: CASSPRPWPLYEQYF. Looking up the rest from reference TRBV11-2 and TRBJ2-7 gives the full variable domain: EAGVAQSPRYKIIEKRQSVAFWCNPISGHATLYWYQQILGQGPKLLIQFQNNGVVDDSQLPKDRFSAERLKGVDSTLKIQPAKLEDSAVYLCASSPRPWPLYEQYFGPGTRLTVT.

V usage is TRBV5-6 and J usage is TRBJ2-7; D perhaps matches TRBD1 (5 bases). CDR1 is SGHDT and CDR2 is YYEEEE in the germline V gene. Trimming removed 1 base from V and 0 bases from J, with 8 bases in between. The CDR3 has 14 amino acids. The DNA for the CDR3 is TGTGCCAGCAGCTTGTTGGACACCTCCTACGAGCAGTACTTC. Translated: CASSLLDTSYEQYF. The variable domain in full, with the rest retrieved from reference TRBV5-6 and TRBJ2-7, is DAGVTQSPTHLIKTRGQQVTLRCSPKSGHDTVSWYQQALGQGPQFIFQYYEEEERQRGNFPDRFSGHQFPNYSSELNVNALLLGDSALYLCASSLLDTSYEQYFGPGTRLTVT.

This chain uses TRBV28 with TRBJ2-1; 11 bases align to TRBD2. Trimming at V came to 5 bases and at J to 4 bases, leaving 4 bases not matched to a gene. There are 15 residues in the CDR3. Germline CDR1 is MDHEN and CDR2 is SYDVKM. CDR3 amino acids: CASSPGLADYNEQFF. CDR3 DNA: TGTGCCAGCAGTCCGGGACTAGCGGATTACAATGAGCAGTTCTTC.

This chain links TRBV9 with TRBJ2-5, with 10 bases matching TRBD1. The CDR3 runs 14 residues. Germline trimming cut 3 bases from V and 2 bases from J; bases unmatched to any gene: 1. Germline V gene sequence: CDR1 SGDLS, CDR2 YYNGEE. The CDR3 here is CASSGQGAQETQYF. The CDR3 DNA is TGTGCCAGCAGCGGACAGGGGGCACAAGAGACCCAGTACTTC.

The chain employs TRBV15 and TRBJ2-6; D remains ambiguous. CDR3 size: 17 residues. Trimming cost V 0 bases and J 3 bases, with 12 bases left between them. Germline V gene sequence: CDR1 LNHNV, CDR2 YYDKDF (reference sequence). CDR3 sequence: CATSREFRVFGANVLTF. The CDR3 DNA reads as TGTGCCACCAGCAGAGAGTTTCGGGTGTTTGGGGCCAACGTCCTGACTTTC.